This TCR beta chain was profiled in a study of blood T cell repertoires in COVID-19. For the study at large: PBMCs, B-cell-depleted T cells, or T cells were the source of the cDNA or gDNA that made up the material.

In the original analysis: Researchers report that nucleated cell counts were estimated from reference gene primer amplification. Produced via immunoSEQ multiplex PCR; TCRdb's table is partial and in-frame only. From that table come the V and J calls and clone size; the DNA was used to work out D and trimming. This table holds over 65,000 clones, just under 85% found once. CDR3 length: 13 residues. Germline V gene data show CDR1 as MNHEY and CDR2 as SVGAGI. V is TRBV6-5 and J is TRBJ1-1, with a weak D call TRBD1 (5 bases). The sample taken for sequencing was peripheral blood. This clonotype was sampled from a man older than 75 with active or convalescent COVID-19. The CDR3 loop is CTVTEPMNTEAFF. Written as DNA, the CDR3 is TGTACGGTGACAGAGCCGATGAACACTGAAGCTTTCTTT.